Following are 21 T cell receptor beta chains from one sample sequenced in a study of CD8 T cells in ankylosing spondylitis. Study-wide results and caveats: Seemingly characteristic of ankylosing spondylitis blood was a TCR beta motif consisting of under 10 highly homologous variants.

TCRdb used MiXCR to reprocess the 5' RACE reads, holding one entry per CDR3 protein. This table holds 100,000 to 150,000 distinct CDR3 sequences, approximately 17% found once. Which antigens these TCRs recognize remains unknown. The material sequenced was blood, either unsorted or a sorted T cell fraction (not recorded which). These TCRs come from a male donor with ankylosing spondylitis.

This clonotype was seen many times. This chain joins TRBV29-1 and TRBJ1-3; 7 bases map to TRBD1. There are 15 residues in the CDR3. V shed 5 bases and J 0 bases; nucleotides not matched to a gene: 7. The germline CDR1 and CDR2 sequences are SQVTM and ANQGSEA. The CDR3 DNA is TGCAGCGTTCCGGGACAGAATATCTCTGGAAACACCATATATTTT. Amino acids: CSVPGQNISGNTIYF.

The chain links TRBV20-1 to TRBJ2-3, with 7 bases that match TRBD1. Trimming at V came to 1 base and at J to 1 base, leaving 5 bases not matched to a gene. CDR3 size: 15 residues. The germline V gene has CDR1 DFQATT and CDR2 SNEGSKA (reference sequence). This CDR3 is CSARAPGQRTDTQYF. The CDR3 bases are TGCAGTGCTAGAGCCCCGGGACAGCGCACAGATACGCAGTATTTT.

The chain is built from TRBV30 and TRBJ1-1, with TRBD1 matching over 12 bases. J lost 4 bases, V lost 5 bases, and 5 bases had no gene match. Germline-derived CDR1 and CDR2 are GTSNPN and SVGIG (reference sequence). The CDR3 is 14 residues long. The CDR3: CAWGGTGGGTEAFF. The CDR3, as DNA: TGTGCCTGGGGAGGGACAGGGGGCGGCACTGAAGCTTTCTTT.

The rearrangement uses TRBV10-3 and TRBJ2-4, with D perhaps TRBD1 or TRBD2 (6 bases each). Germline CDR1 and CDR2: ENHRY and SYGVKD. The CDR3 contains 14 residues. With 8 bases removed from V and 9 bases from J, the gap between germline ends came to 20 bases. CDR3 bases: TGTGCCATCCCCGTCGGGGGCGCATTTAGCATTCAGTACTTC. This encodes CAIPVGGAFSIQYF.

This clonotype has only a few counts. The chain links TRBV3-1 to TRBJ2-5, with TRBD1 as a possible D gene (5 bases). The CDR3 has 15 residues. Looked up from germline, CDR1 is LGHDT and CDR2 is YNNKEL (reference sequence). Trimming left V 2 bases short and J 5 bases short, with 15 bases between. CDR3 coding DNA: TGTGCCAGCAGCCAACCCAACAGGTTGGAGGAGACCCAGTACTTC. It is translated as CASSQPNRLEETQYF.

This clonotype was detected ten times or more. The chain joins TRBV29-1 to TRBJ2-7; 14 nucleotides match TRBD2. The CDR3 runs 15 residues. The germline gives CDR1 SQVTM, CDR2 ANQGSEA. The V gene end was trimmed by 3 bases and the J gene end by 3 bases; junction bases not matched to a gene: 4. The CDR3 DNA is TGCAGCGTTGAGGGGACTAGCGGGAGATACTACGAGCAGTACTTC. This codes for CSVEGTSGRYYEQYF.

This clonotype was detected only a few times. The chain combines TRBV11-2 with TRBJ2-7; D is possibly TRBD1 (6 bases). Trimming removed 3 bases at V and 3 bases at J, with 9 bases between. CDR1 and CDR2 from the germline V gene are SGHAT and FQNNGV. This CDR3 spans 13 amino acids. This CDR3 reads CASSFRRGYEQYF. The CDR3 coding sequence is TGTGCCAGCAGCTTCCGCAGGGGCTACGAGCAGTACTTC.

This chain links TRBV11-2 with TRBJ2-2; D tentatively reads TRBD1 or TRBD2 (5 bases each). The V and J ends lost 11 bases and 0 bases respectively, with 19 bases between them. The CDR3 totals 16 residues. Germline values: CDR1 SGHAT, CDR2 FQNNGV. The CDR3 DNA reads TGTGCCGGGGGAACCGGGAAGCTTTCGAACACCGGGGAGCTGTTTTTT. It yields the protein CAGGTGKLSNTGELFF.

In its sample, this clonotype was seen a few times. V and J are TRBV6-5 and TRBJ2-7; tentative D call: TRBD1 (6 bases). The CDR3 contains 15 residues. The germline V gene encodes CDR1 MNHEY and CDR2 SVGAGI. V lost 8 bases to trimming and J lost 0 bases, with 17 bases between them. The CDR3 DNA follows: TGTGCCAGCGTTCAGGCAGGGGCACTCTCCTACGAGCAGTACTTC. Translating it yields CASVQAGALSYEQYF.

V usage is TRBV7-9 and J usage is TRBJ2-3; 7 bases fit TRBD1. J was trimmed by 2 bases and V by 10 bases; bases with no gene match: 15. The germline gives CDR1 SEHNR, CDR2 FQNEAQ (reference sequence). The CDR3 has 16 amino acids. The CDR3 loop reads CAIPSPTGAVTDTQYF. The CDR3 nucleotides read TGTGCCATTCCGTCCCCTACAGGGGCCGTCACAGATACGCAGTATTTT.

This clonotype was seen only a few times. The chain couples TRBV5-6 to TRBJ1-1; maybe TRBD1 (5 bases). Germline loops: CDR1 SGHDT, CDR2 YYEEEE. The CDR3 length is 13 residues. The V end was cut by 4 bases, the J end by 4 bases, with 11 bases between. The CDR3 here is CASSKTVITEAFF. CDR3 nucleotides: TGTGCCAGCAGCAAGACAGTTATCACTGAAGCTTTCTTT. Full variable domain (missing parts from reference TRBV5-6 and TRBJ1-1): DAGVTQSPTHLIKTRGQQVTLRCSPKSGHDTVSWYQQALGQGPQFIFQYYEEEERQRGNFPDRFSGHQFPNYSSELNVNALLLGDSALYLCASSKTVITEAFFGQGTRLTVV.

The rearrangement links TRBV15 to TRBJ2-3, with 10 bases matching TRBD1. CDR1 LNHNV and CDR2 YYDKDF come from the germline V gene (reference sequence). CDR3 size: 15 residues. V was pared by 1 base and J by 6 bases, with 4 bases of the junction left unmatched. The CDR3: CATSRAGTGADTQYF. CDR3 bases: TGTGCCACCAGCAGAGCCGGGACAGGGGCTGATACGCAGTATTTT.

There are a few counts of this clonotype. The genes are TRBV28 and TRBJ2-7; D gene uncertain. From germline, CDR1 is MDHEN and CDR2 SYDVKM. The CDR3 loop spans 14 amino acids. V lost 2 bases and J lost 7, with 15 bases in between. The DNA of the CDR3 is TGTGCCAGCAGTTTACTGACCCCTGTAAGTGAGCAGTACTTC. As protein: CASSLLTPVSEQYF.

This clonotype was counted between two and nine times. This chain connects TRBV7-9 to TRBJ1-1; tentatively, D is TRBD1 (6 bases). The CDR3 has 12 residues. Germline CDR1 reads SEHNR; CDR2 reads FQNEAQ (reference sequence). V was trimmed by 5 bases and J by 7 bases, leaving 11 bases between them. CDR3 loop: CASSHGTLEAFF. The CDR3 DNA reads as TGTGCCAGCAGCCACGGGACACTTGAAGCTTTCTTT.

This clonotype was found a few times. The chain links TRBV3-1 to TRBJ2-1; no clear D. This CDR3 region has 17 residues. Germline V gene lookup returns CDR1 LGHDT and CDR2 YNNKEL (reference sequence). V was clipped by 0 bases and J by 0 bases, with 12 bases between them. This CDR3 reads CASSQDPPGRSYNEQFF. The CDR3 coding sequence is TGTGCCAGCAGCCAAGACCCGCCGGGCCGCTCCTACAATGAGCAGTTCTTC.

The rearrangement links TRBV7-9 to TRBJ1-1; D ambiguous. V lost 4 bases to trimming and J lost 7 bases, with 10 bases between them. CDR1 and CDR2 (germline): SEHNR, FQNEAQ (reference sequence). This CDR3 comprises 12 residues. CDR3 protein: CASSSSGVEAFF. The CDR3 region has the DNA TGTGCCAGCAGCTCCTCCGGGGTTGAAGCTTTCTTT.

This CDR3 is CATSAPSENTGELFF. The CDR3 DNA reads TGTGCCACCAGTGCGCCTAGCGAAAACACCGGGGAGCTGTTTTTT. The chain combines TRBV24-1 with TRBJ2-2; a weak D match, TRBD2 (6 bases). The CDR3 spans 15 residues. Germline V lookup: CDR1 KGHDR, CDR2 SFDVKD. Deletions cut 5 bases from V and 2 bases from J, with 11 bases between.

This clonotype was seen only a few times. The J gene is TRBJ1-4, the V gene TRBV4-1; no firm D call. This CDR3 comprises 15 residues. With 0 bases removed from V and 3 bases from J, the gap between germline ends came to 8 bases. Per the germline V gene, CDR1 is MGHRA and CDR2 is YSYEKL. CDR3 DNA: TGCGCCAGCAGCCAAGATCTTTCGTCTAATGAAAAACTGTTTTTT. Residues: CASSQDLSSNEKLFF.

V is TRBV4-3 and J is TRBJ2-3; the match to TRBD2 covers 10 bases. With 0 bases clipped from V and 1 base from J, the junction kept 7 bases outside the gene matches. Germline CDR1 reads LGHNA; CDR2 reads YSLEER. This CDR3 comprises 18 residues. CDR3 sequence reads: CASSQDPLTSGRTDTQYF. DNA for the CDR3: TGCGCCAGCAGCCAAGATCCCCTGACTAGCGGGCGCACAGATACGCAGTATTTT.

This chain uses TRBV29-1 with TRBJ2-7; D is possibly TRBD1 (6 bases). The CDR3 is made up of 13 amino acids. Germline CDR1 reads SQVTM; CDR2 reads ANQGSEA. The V end was cut by 3 bases, the J end by 6 bases, with 15 bases between. This CDR3 reads CSVEDSGGPEQYF. In nucleotides, the CDR3 is TGCAGCGTTGAGGACAGTGGGGGACCCGAGCAGTACTTC.

The V gene is TRBV7-9, the J gene TRBJ2-2; TRBD2 might be the D (6 bases). The CDR3 consists of 15 residues. The ends were cut back, 1 base at V and 6 bases at J, with 12 bases in the middle. CDR1 and CDR2 from the germline V gene are SEHNR and FQNEAQ (reference sequence). CDR3 coding DNA: TGTGCCAGCAGCTTAGGGTTCGGGGGTGCCGGGGAGCTGTTTTTT. This codes for CASSLGFGGAGELFF.